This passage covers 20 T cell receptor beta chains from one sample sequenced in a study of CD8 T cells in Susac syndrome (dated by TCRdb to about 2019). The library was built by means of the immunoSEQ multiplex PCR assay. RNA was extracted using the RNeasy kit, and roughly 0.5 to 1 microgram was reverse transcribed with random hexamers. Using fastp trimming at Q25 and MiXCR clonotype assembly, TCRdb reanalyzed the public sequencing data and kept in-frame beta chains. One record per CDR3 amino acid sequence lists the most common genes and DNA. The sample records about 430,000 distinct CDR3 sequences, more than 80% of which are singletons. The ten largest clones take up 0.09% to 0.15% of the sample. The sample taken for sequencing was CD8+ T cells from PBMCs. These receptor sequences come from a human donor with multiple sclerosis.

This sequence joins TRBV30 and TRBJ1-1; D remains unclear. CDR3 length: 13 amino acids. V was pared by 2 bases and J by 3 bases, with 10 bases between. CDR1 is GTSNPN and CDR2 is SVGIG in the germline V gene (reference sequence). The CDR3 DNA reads TGTGCCTGGAGTATCGGTGGGGACACTGAAGCTTTCTTT. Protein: CAWSIGGDTEAFF.

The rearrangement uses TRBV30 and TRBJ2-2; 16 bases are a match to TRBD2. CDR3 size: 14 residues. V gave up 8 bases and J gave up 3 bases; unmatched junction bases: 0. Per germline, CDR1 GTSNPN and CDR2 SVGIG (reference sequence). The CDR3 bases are TGTGCCGGGACTAGCGGGAGGGACACCGGGGAGCTGTTTTTT. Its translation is CAGTSGRDTGELFF.

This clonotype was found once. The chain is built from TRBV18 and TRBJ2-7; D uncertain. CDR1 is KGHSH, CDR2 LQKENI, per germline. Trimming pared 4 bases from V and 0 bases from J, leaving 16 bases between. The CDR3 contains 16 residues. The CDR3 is CASSLDGLRSSYEQYF. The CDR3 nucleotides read TGTGCCAGCTCACTAGACGGTCTAAGAAGCTCCTACGAGCAGTACTTC. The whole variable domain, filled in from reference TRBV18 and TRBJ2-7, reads NAGVMQNPRHLVRRRGQEARLRCSPMKGHSHVYWYRQLPEEGLKFMVYLQKENIIDESGMPKERFSAEFPKEGPSILRIQQVVRGDSAAYFCASSLDGLRSSYEQYFGPGTRLTVT.

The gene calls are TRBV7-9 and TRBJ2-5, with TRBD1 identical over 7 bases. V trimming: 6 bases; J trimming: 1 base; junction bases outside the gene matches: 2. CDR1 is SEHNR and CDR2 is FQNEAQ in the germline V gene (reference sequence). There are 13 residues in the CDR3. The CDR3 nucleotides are TGTGCCAGCAGACAGGGGAGCCAAGAGACCCAGTACTTC. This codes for CASRQGSQETQYF.

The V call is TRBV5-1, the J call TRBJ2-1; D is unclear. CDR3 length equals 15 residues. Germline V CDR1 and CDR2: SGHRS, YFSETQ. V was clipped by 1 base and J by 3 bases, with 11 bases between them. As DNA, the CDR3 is TGCGCCAGCAGCTTGCGAGCTTATAACTACAATGAGCAGTTCTTC. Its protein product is CASSLRAYNYNEQFF.

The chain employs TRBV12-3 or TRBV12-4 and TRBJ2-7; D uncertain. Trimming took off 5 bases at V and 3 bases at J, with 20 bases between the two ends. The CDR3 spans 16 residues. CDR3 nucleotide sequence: TGTGCCAGCAGTCCTATTAGAAGGTCCTCGGTCTACGAGCAGTACTTC. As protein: CASSPIRRSSVYEQYF.

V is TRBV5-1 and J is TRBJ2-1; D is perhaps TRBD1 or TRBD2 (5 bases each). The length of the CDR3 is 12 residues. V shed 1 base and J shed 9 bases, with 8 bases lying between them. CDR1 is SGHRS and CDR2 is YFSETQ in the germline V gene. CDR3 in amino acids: CASSLQGPEQFF. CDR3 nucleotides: TGCGCCAGCAGCTTGCAGGGACCTGAGCAGTTCTTC.

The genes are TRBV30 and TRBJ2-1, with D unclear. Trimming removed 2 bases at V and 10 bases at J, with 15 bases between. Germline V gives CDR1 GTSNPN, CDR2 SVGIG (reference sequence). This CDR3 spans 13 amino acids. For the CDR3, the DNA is TGTGCCTGGAGTATAGTAGCCACAGTAGAGCAGTTCTTC. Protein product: CAWSIVATVEQFF.

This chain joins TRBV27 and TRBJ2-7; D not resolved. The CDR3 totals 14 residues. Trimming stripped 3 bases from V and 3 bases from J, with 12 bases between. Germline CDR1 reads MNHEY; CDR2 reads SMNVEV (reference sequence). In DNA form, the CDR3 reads TGTGCCAGCAGTTTTGAAGGTAGCAACTACGAGCAGTACTTC. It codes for CASSFEGSNYEQYF.

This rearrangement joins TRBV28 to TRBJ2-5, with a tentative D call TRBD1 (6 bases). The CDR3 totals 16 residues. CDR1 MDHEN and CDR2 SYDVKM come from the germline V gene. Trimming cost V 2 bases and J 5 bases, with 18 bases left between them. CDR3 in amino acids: CASSLIGAGVGETQYF. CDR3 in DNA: TGTGCCAGCAGTTTAATCGGGGCAGGGGTAGGGGAGACCCAGTACTTC.

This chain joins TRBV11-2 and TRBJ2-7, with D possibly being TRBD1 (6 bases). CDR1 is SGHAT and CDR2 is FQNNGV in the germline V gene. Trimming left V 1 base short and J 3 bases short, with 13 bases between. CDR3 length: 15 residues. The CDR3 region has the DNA TGTGCCAGCAGCTTAGCCAGGGGATGGGGCTACGAGCAGTACTTC. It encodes CASSLARGWGYEQYF. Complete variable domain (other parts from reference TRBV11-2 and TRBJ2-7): EAGVAQSPRYKIIEKRQSVAFWCNPISGHATLYWYQQILGQGPKLLIQFQNNGVVDDSQLPKDRFSAERLKGVDSTLKIQPAKLEDSAVYLCASSLARGWGYEQYFGPGTRLTVT.

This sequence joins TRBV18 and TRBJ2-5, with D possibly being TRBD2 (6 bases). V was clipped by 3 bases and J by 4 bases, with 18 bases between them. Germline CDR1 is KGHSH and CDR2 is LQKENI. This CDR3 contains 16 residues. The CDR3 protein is CASSPTGVSGGETQYF. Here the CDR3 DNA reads TGTGCCAGCTCACCGACCGGTGTTAGCGGAGGAGAGACCCAGTACTTC.

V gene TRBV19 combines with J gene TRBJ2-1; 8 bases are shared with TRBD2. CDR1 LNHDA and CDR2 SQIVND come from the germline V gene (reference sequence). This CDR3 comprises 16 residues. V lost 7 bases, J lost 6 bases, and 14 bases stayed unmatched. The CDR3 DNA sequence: TGTGCCAGTAAATCAGCGGGGGAGGCCAGGGCCAATGAGCAGTTCTTC. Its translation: CASKSAGEARANEQFF. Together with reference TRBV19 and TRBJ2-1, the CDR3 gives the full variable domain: DGGITQSPKYLFRKEGQNVTLSCEQNLNHDAMYWYRQDPGQGLRLIYYSQIVNDFQKGDIAEGYSVSREKKESFPLTVTSAQKNPTAFYLCASKSAGEARANEQFFGPGTRLTVL.

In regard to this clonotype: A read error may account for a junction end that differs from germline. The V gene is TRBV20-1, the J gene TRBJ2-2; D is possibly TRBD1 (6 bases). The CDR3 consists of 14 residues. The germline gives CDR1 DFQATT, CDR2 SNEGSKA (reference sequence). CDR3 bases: TGCAGTGCTCGAGAACAGGGAAACACCGGGGAGCTGTTTTTT. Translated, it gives CSAREQGNTGELFF.

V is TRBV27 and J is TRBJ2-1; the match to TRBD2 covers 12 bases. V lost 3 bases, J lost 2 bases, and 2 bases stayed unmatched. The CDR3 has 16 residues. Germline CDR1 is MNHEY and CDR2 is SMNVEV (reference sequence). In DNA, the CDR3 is TGTGCCAGCAGTTTGACTAGCGGGGGAACCTACAATGAGCAGTTCTTC. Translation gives CASSLTSGGTYNEQFF.

The CDR3 bases are TGTGCCAGCAGTGTAGAGGGACACGGCCTTCGCAATGAGCAGTTCTTC. This sequence encodes CASSVEGHGLRNEQFF. The V gene is TRBV2, the J gene TRBJ2-1; D might be TRBD1 (6 bases). The CDR3 spans 16 residues. Germline assignment: CDR1 SNHLY and CDR2 FYNNEI. Trimming shortened V by 4 bases and J by 6 bases, and 19 bases separated the two germline ends.

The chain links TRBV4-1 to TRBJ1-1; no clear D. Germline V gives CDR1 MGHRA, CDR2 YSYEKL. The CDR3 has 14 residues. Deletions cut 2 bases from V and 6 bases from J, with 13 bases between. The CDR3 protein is CASSQPTGIPEAFF. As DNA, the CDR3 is TGCGCCAGCAGCCAACCCACCGGGATCCCTGAAGCTTTCTTT.

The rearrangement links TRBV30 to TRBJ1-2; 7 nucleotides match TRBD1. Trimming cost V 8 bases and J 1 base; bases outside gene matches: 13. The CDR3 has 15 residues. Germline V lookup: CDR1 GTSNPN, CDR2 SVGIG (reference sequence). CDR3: CAGPRDRVGNYGYTF. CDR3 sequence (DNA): TGTGCCGGCCCCCGCGACAGGGTTGGTAACTATGGCTACACCTTC.

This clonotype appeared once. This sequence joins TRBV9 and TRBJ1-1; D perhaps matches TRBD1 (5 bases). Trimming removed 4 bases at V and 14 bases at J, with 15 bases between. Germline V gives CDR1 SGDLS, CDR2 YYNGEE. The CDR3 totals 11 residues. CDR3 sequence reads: CASSLEGRYFF. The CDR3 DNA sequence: TGTGCCAGCAGCTTGGAGGGGCGATACTTCTTT.

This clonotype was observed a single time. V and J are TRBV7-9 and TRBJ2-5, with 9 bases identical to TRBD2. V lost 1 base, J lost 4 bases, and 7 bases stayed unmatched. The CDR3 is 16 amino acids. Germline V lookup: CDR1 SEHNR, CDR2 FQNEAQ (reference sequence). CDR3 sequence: CASSLEAGGPPETQYF. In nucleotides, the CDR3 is TGTGCCAGCAGCTTAGAGGCGGGAGGGCCTCCAGAGACCCAGTACTTC.